The source of this T cell receptor (beta chain) is a study of OX40 agonist ivuxolimab in advanced cancers. In germline, CDR1 is SGDLS, CDR2 YYNGEE. The germline V and J ends were trimmed by 6 bases and 5 bases, with 12 bases remaining between them. This CDR3 has 13 residues. The method was immunoSEQ multiplex PCR; TCRdb's version includes in-frame clones alone and lacks a portion of them. The repertoire consists of roughly 80,000 clones, with roughly 91% occurring once and the leading ten covering 13% to 15%. This receptor was taken from an adult with an advanced solid tumor such as melanoma, head and neck, liver or kidney cancer. This chain uses TRBV9 with TRBJ2-1; D is possibly TRBD2 (7 bases). The material was CD4+ or CD8+ T cells sorted from blood, obtained in a trial of the OX40 agonist ivuxolimab. The CDR3 DNA reads TGTGCCAGCACCAGGGGAGGGAACAATGAGCAGTTCTTC. Protein sequence: CASTRGGNNEQFF. The variable domain in full, with the rest retrieved from reference TRBV9 and TRBJ2-1, is DSGVTQTPKHLITATGQRVTLRCSPRSGDLSVYWYQQSLDQGLQFLIQYYNGEERAKGNILERFSAQQFPDLHSELNLSSLELGDSALYFCASTRGGNNEQFFGPGTRLTVL.